The clone carrying this T cell receptor (beta chain) came up many times. The target antigen is unknown. The data originate from a study of Graves' ophthalmopathy and Graves' hyperthyroidism. The study, taken as a whole, reports: Appearing in blood as well were most expanded thyroid clonotypes above 0.001 frequency. Ophthalmopathy versus stable hyperthyroidism: 13-signature model gave 85% to 90% sensitivity, 80% to 84% specificity. For predicting ophthalmopathy progression, the model had about 66% sensitivity and roughly 76% specificity.

The sequenced template was RNA, covering the TCR beta CDR3 region. Following a first-round RT-PCR that used HTBI primers, a second-round multiplex PCR was carried out. TCRdb used MiXCR to reprocess the multiplex PCR reads, holding one entry per CDR3 protein. The sample lists about 420,000 distinct CDR3 sequences; more than 20% were seen once. Other autoimmune diseases, uncontrolled infections, pregnancy and lactation each led to patient exclusion. The CDR3 is 16 amino acids. V shed 5 bases and J shed 0 bases, with 16 bases lying between them. From germline, CDR1 is SGHTA and CDR2 FQGNSA. The TCR sequence derives from a woman aged 18-35 years with stable Graves' hyperthyroidism. Material: peripheral blood. This sequence joins TRBV7-2 and TRBJ2-5, with a tentative D call TRBD2 (7 bases). The DNA for the CDR3 is TGTGCCAGCAGCCAGGGCCGGGGGGCGTACCAAGAGACCCAGTACTTC. As protein: CASSQGRGAYQETQYF. The full variable domain, completed using reference TRBV7-2 and TRBJ2-5, is GAGVSQSPSNKVTEKGKDVELRCDPISGHTALYWYRQSLGQGLEFLIYFQGNSAPDKSGLPSDRFSAERTGGSVSTLTIQRTQQEDSAVYLCASSQGRGAYQETQYFGPGTRLLVL.